One and the same sample provided the 3 T cell receptor beta chains below, sequenced in a study of cytomegalovirus exposure and HLA in healthy donors. This PCR relied on a set of 60 Vbeta primers and 13 Jbeta primers. Using immunoSEQ multiplex PCR, the repertoire was profiled, and TCRdb retains in-frame clones only, with some absent. Here the sample spans around 150,000 clones, around 80% being singletons. The sequenced sample consisted of PBMCs. The origin of the receptors is a girl aged 5 to 17 in good health and CMV-seropositive.

The V gene is TRBV5-6, the J gene TRBJ1-1; 8 bases line up with TRBD1. Germline V gene lookup returns CDR1 SGHDT and CDR2 YYEEEE. The CDR3 is made up of 14 amino acids. Trimming cost V 6 bases and J 0 bases; bases outside gene matches: 4. The CDR3 protein is CASKGTGLNTEAFF. CDR3 nucleotide sequence: TGTGCCAGCAAAGGGACAGGATTGAACACTGAAGCTTTCTTT.

The rearrangement uses TRBV10-1 and TRBJ2-1; D might be TRBD2 (5 bases). Trimming took off 0 bases at V and 6 bases at J, with 9 bases between the two ends. The germline CDR1 and CDR2 sequences are WNHNN and SYGVQD (reference sequence). The CDR3 is 14 residues long. Here the CDR3 reads CASSESASGNEQFF. Here the CDR3 DNA reads TGCGCCAGCAGTGAGTCGGCCAGCGGCAATGAGCAGTTCTTC.

The chain couples TRBV5-6 to TRBJ2-7; possible D gene TRBD1, 5 bases. Deletions cut 3 bases from V and 2 bases from J, with 15 bases between. CDR3 length: 15 residues. From germline, CDR1 is SGHDT and CDR2 YYEEEE. The CDR3: CASSYRQSSTYEQYF. The CDR3, as DNA: TGTGCCAGCAGCTACAGACAGAGCTCTACCTACGAGCAGTACTTC.